This T cell receptor (beta chain) was recorded in a study of Ad26.COV2.S vaccination and SARS-CoV-2 variants. Whole-study results and caveats: Comparable non-spike TCR breadth was observed in vaccine and placebo recipients. Placebo recipients had lower spike-specific TCR breadth than vaccine recipients.

Specified treatment: some 20 received Ad26.COV2.S at low or high dose, single or two shots; 5 received placebo; per-sample allocation not given. Specimen acquisition occurred on day 63 following the initial vaccine or placebo injection. This clone appeared once. Its antigen is as yet unknown. Germline CDR1 reads MGHRA; CDR2 reads YSYEKL. The CDR3 has 16 residues. V lost 0 bases and J lost 2; bases outside the gene matches: 4. Sequencing used immunoSEQ multiplex PCR; TCRdb keeps in-frame clones, though not all of them. This table has over 250,000 clones, over 75% appearing once. This chain joins TRBV4-1 and TRBJ2-1, with TRBD2 identical over 7 bases. This clonotype was sampled from a person between 18 and 65 years old who received the Ad26.COV2.S COVID-19 vaccine or a placebo. The sample in question was peripheral blood, obtained in a trial of Ad26.COV2.S vaccine versus placebo. In nucleotides, the CDR3 is TGCGCCAGCAGCCAAGACCAAGCGGGGCCCTACAATGAGCAGTTCTTC. Its protein is CASSQDQAGPYNEQFF.